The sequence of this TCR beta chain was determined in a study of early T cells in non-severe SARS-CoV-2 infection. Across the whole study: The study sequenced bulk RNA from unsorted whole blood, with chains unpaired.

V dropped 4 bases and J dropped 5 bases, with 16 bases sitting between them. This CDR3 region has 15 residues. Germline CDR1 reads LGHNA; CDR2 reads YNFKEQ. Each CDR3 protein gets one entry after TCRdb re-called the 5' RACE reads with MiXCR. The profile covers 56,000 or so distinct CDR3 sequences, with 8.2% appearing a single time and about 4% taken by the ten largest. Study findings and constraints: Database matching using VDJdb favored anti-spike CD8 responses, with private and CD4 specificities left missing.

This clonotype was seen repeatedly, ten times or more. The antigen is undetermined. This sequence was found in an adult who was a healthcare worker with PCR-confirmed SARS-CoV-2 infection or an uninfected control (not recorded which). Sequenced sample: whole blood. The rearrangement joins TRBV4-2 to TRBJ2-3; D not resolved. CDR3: CASSPTFASQDTQYF. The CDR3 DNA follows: TGTGCCAGCAGCCCGACCTTTGCGTCCCAAGATACGCAGTATTTT.